This T cell receptor beta chain derives from a study of OX40 agonist ivuxolimab in advanced cancers. The CDR3 spans 16 residues. J lost 6 bases, V lost 1 base, and 4 bases had no gene match. From germline, CDR1 is SGHVS and CDR2 FQNEAQ. The repertoire was sequenced with immunoSEQ multiplex PCR; TCRdb's copy has only in-frame clones and lacks some. The table has just over 40,000 clones, more than 70% seen once. The input for sequencing was CD4+ or CD8+ T cells sorted from blood, taken in a trial of the OX40 agonist ivuxolimab. The clonotype was recovered from an adult with an advanced solid tumor such as melanoma, head and neck, liver or kidney cancer. V is TRBV7-8 and J is TRBJ2-2; TRBD2 aligns across 11 bases. The CDR3: CASSLETSGIPGELFF. The CDR3 DNA reads TGTGCCAGCAGCTTAGAGACTAGCGGGATCCCCGGGGAGCTGTTTTTT.